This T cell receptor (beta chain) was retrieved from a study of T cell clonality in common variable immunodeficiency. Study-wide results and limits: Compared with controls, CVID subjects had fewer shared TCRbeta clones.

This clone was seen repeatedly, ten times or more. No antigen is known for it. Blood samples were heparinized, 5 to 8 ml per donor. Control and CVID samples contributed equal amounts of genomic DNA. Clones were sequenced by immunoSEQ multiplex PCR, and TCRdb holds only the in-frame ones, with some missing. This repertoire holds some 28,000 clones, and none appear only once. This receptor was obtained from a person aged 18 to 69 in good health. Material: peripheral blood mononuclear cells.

CDR3 bases read: TGCAGTGCTTTGGGACAGGGGTACTATGGC. Translating gives CSALGQGYYG. The entire CDR3 sequence reads CSALGQGYYGYTF. V usage is TRBV20-1 and J usage is TRBJ1-2; 10 nucleotides match TRBD1. The CDR3 extends 3 residues past the end of the read, so its final part is completed from the germline J gene. CDR3 size: 13 residues. V gave up 5 bases and J gave up 3 bases; unmatched junction bases: 3. Germline CDR1 is DFQATT and CDR2 is SNEGSKA (reference sequence).